This T cell receptor beta chain appears in the sequencing data of a study of cytomegalovirus exposure and HLA in healthy donors. For the study at large: The approximately 680 first-cohort repertoires and the approximately 110 validation repertoires shared the same platform, a later analysis reported. Study-level findings and limits: There were some public TCRs occurring in many donors, but most TCR sequences were rare. Published work reported that the classifier diagnosed cytomegalovirus status with high specificity and sensitivity.

With regard to this clone: Its antigen is as yet unknown.

The germline gives CDR1 SGHRS, CDR2 YFSETQ. V was clipped by 4 bases and J by 1 base, with 8 bases between them. The CDR3 is made up of 13 amino acids. Some clones are missing from TCRdb's copy, which holds only in-frame ones; the method was immunoSEQ multiplex PCR. The table has 200,000 to 250,000 clones, roughly 83% seen once. From the roughly 110-subject validation cohort, which was separate from the approximately 720-subject first cohort, the donors were drawn. This clonotype was obtained from a woman aged 18 to 35 in good health and CMV-seronegative. Specimen: PBMCs. The V and J genes are TRBV5-1 and TRBJ1-1; D not resolved. The CDR3, as DNA: TGCGCCAGCAGCATCAACGAGAACACTGAAGCTTTCTTT. It encodes CASSINENTEAFF. Variable domain in full (rest from reference TRBV5-1 and TRBJ1-1): KAGVTQTPRYLIKTRGQQVTLSCSPISGHRSVSWYQQTPGQGLQFLFEYFSETQRNKGNFPGRFSGRQFSNSRSEMNVSTLELGDSALYLCASSINENTEAFFGQGTRLTVV.